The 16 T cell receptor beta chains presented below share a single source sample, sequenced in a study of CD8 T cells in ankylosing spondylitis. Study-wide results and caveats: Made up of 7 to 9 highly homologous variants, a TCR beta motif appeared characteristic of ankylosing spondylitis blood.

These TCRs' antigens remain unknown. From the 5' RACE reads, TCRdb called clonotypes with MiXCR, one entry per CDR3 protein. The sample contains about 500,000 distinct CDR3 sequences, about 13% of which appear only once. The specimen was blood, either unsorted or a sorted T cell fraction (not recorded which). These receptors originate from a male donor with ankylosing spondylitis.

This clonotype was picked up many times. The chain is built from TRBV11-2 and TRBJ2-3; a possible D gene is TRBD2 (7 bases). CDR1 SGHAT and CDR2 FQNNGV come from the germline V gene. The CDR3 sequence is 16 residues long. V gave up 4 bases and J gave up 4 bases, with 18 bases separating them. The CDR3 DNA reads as TGTGCCAGCAGCTCGACCCGGGGGGCCTACGCAGATACGCAGTATTTT. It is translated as CASSSTRGAYADTQYF. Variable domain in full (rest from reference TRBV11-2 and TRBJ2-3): EAGVAQSPRYKIIEKRQSVAFWCNPISGHATLYWYQQILGQGPKLLIQFQNNGVVDDSQLPKDRFSAERLKGVDSTLKIQPAKLEDSAVYLCASSSTRGAYADTQYFGPGTRLTVL.

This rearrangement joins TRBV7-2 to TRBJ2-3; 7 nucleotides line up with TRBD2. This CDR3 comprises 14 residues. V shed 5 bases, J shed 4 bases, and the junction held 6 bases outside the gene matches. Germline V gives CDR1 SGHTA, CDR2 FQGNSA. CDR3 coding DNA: TGTGCCAGCAGCACGAGACTAGCCGCAGATACGCAGTATTTT. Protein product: CASSTRLAADTQYF.

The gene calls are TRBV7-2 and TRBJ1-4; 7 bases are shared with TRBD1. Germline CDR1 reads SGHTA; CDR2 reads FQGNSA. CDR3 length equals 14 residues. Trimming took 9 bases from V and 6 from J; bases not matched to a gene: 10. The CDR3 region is CASGLAGGYEKLFF. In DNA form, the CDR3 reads TGTGCCAGTGGACTGGCAGGGGGGTATGAAAAACTGTTTTTT.

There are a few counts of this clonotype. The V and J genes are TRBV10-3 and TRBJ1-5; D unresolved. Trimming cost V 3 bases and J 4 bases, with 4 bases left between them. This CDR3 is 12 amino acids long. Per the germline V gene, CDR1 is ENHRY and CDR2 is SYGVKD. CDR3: CAISDPNQPQHF. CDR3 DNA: TGTGCCATCAGTGACCCAAATCAGCCCCAGCATTTT.

The CDR3 region has the DNA TGCAGTGCTAGACTGGGACTGGAGACCCAGTACTTC. This sequence encodes CSARLGLETQYF. The chain carries TRBV20-1 and TRBJ2-5; perhaps TRBD2 as D (6 bases). The ends were cut back, 2 bases at V and 5 bases at J, with 9 bases in the middle. The CDR3 length is 12 residues. Per germline, CDR1 DFQATT and CDR2 SNEGSKA (reference sequence).

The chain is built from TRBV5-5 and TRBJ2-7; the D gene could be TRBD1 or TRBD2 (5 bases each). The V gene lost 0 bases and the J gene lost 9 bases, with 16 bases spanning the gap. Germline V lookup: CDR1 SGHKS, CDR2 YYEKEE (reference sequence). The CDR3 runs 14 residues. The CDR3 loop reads CASSLDLGVHGQYF. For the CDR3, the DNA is TGTGCCAGCAGCTTGGATTTGGGGGTACATGGGCAGTACTTC.

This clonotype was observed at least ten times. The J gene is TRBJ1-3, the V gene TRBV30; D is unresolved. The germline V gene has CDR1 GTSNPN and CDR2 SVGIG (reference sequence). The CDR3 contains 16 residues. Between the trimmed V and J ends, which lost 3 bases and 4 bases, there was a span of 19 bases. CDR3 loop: CAWRRYRTLGGNTIYF. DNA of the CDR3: TGTGCCTGGAGACGATATAGGACTCTGGGAGGAAACACCATATATTTT.

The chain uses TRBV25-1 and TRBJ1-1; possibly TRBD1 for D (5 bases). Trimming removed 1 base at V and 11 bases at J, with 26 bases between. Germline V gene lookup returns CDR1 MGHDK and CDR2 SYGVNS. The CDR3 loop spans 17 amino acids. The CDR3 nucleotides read TGTGCCAGCAGTGAATCCGCTTGGCCGGGACTGACCGGGATCGCTTTCTTT. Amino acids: CASSESAWPGLTGIAFF.

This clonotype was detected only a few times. For the CDR3, the DNA is TGTGCCAGCAGCCAAGAATTCGGTAGCGGACACACCGGGGAGCTGTTTTTT. It encodes CASSQEFGSGHTGELFF. The chain couples TRBV3-1 to TRBJ2-2, with D tentatively TRBD2 (6 bases). This CDR3 region has 17 residues. Trimming removed 0 bases at V and 3 bases at J, with 14 bases between. The germline CDR1 and CDR2 sequences are LGHDT and YNNKEL (reference sequence).

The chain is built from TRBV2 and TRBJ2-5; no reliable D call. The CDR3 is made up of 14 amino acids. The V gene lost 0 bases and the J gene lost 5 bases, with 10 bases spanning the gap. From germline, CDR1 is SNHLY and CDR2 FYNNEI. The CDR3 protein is CASSEASIKETQYF. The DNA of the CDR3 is TGTGCCAGCAGTGAAGCGAGCATTAAGGAGACCCAGTACTTC.

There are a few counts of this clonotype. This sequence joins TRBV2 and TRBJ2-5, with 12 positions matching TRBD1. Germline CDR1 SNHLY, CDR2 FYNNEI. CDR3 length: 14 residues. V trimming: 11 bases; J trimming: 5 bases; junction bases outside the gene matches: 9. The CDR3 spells CASRDRGLEETQYF. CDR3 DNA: TGTGCCTCCCGGGACAGGGGGCTAGAGGAGACCCAGTACTTC.

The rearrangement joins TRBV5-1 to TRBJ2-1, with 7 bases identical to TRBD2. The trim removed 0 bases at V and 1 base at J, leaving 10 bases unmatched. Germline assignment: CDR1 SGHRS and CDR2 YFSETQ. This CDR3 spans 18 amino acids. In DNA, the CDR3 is TGCGCCAGCAGCTTGGGAATTCAGCGGGGCGCTTCCTACAATGAGCAGTTCTTC. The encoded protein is CASSLGIQRGASYNEQFF.

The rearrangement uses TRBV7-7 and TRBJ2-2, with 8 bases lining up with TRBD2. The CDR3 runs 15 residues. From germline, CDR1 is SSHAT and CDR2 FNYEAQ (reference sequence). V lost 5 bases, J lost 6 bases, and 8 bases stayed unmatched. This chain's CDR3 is CASSPQRESPGELFF. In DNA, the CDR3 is TGTGCCAGCAGCCCTCAGCGGGAGAGTCCCGGGGAGCTGTTTTTT.

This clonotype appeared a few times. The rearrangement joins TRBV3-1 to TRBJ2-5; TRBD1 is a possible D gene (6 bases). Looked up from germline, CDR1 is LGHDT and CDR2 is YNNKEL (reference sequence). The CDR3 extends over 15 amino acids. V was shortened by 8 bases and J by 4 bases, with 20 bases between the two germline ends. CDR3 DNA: TGTGCCAGCGAGGGGGACCCTCGGAGTCGAGAGACCCAGTACTTC. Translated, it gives CASEGDPRSRETQYF.

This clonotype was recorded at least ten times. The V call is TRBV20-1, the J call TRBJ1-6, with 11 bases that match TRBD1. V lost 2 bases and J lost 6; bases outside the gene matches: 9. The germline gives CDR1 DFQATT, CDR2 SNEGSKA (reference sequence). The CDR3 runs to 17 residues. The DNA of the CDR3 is TGCAGTGCTAGACTCCCTCCCGGGACAGGGGGTAATTCACCCCTCCACTTT. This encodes CSARLPPGTGGNSPLHF.

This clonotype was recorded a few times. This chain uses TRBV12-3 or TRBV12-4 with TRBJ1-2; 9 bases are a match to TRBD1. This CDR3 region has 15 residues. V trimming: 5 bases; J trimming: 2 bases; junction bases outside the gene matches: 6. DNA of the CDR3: TGTGCCAGCAGTCTTGGAGGACAGGGGAACTATGGCTACACCTTC. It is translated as CASSLGGQGNYGYTF.